One T cell receptor (beta chain) is described in this entry. Its antigen remains unknown. PCR used 60 Vbeta primers and 13 Jbeta primers. Method: immunoSEQ multiplex PCR; TCRdb's copy keeps in-frame clones and lacks some. The sample has some 180,000 clones, 70% to 90% seen once; the top ten hold around 2.6%. The CDR3 loop spans 14 amino acids. Germline-derived CDR1 and CDR2 are SGHRS and YFSETQ. Trimming pared 2 bases from V and 1 base from J, leaving 10 bases between. This sample is part of a study of cytomegalovirus exposure and HLA in healthy donors. Study results and limitations: In an earlier analysis, in fewer than 700 donors, most V segments appeared productive either ~90% or ~30% of the time. By HLA locus, TCR association rates varied in a later analysis, with DRB1 showing the most and HLA-C the fewest. The study flagged approximately 180 TCR beta chains as cytomegalovirus-associated.

The chain links TRBV5-1 to TRBJ2-7; perhaps TRBD2 as D (6 bases). Sequencing was carried out using PBMCs. The clonotype comes from a man aged 25-45 years in good health and CMV-seropositive. This CDR3 reads CASSLSGGSYEQYV. The CDR3 DNA is TGCGCCAGCAGCTTATCTGGGGGGTCCTACGAGCAGTACGTC.